One and the same sample provided the 13 T cell receptor beta chains below, sequenced in a study of blood T cell repertoires in COVID-19. TCRdb's copy holds only in-frame clones and misses some; the assay was immunoSEQ multiplex PCR. In the table there are about 190,000 clones, 70% to 90% of which are singletons. Sequenced: peripheral blood. The receptor source for this set is a man between 65 and 85 years old with active or convalescent COVID-19.

In DNA, the CDR3 is TGTGCCAGCAGCGTTTGGCAGATCTCTGGGGCCAACGTCCTGACTTTC. Translating gives CASSVWQISGANVLTF. The chain has TRBV9 and TRBJ2-6; D gene uncertain. Looked up from germline, CDR1 is SGDLS and CDR2 is YYNGEE. The CDR3 has 16 amino acids. The germline V and J ends were trimmed by 2 bases and 0 bases, with 9 bases remaining between them.

The rearrangement joins TRBV11-2 to TRBJ1-3, with D unresolved. Germline CDR1 and CDR2: SGHAT and FQNNGV. This CDR3 is built from 15 residues. V lost 2 bases and J lost 4, with 12 bases in between. DNA for the CDR3: TGTGCCAGCAGCTTAAGGAGTCCTTGGGGAAACACCATATATTTT. Translation: CASSLRSPWGNTIYF.

The gene calls are TRBV6-2 or TRBV6-3 and TRBJ1-5; D gene unclear. CDR1 is MNHEY and CDR2 is SVGEGT in the germline V gene. V dropped 0 bases and J dropped 6 bases, with 3 bases sitting between them. The CDR3 runs to 12 residues. Here the CDR3 DNA reads TGTGCCAGCAGTTACTCGCGTCAGCCCCAGCATTTT. This encodes CASSYSRQPQHF.

The chain carries TRBV5-5 and TRBJ2-1, with 7 nucleotides matching TRBD2. CDR3 size: 17 residues. Looked up from germline, CDR1 is SGHKS and CDR2 is YYEKEE (reference sequence). Trimming removed 5 bases from V and 0 bases from J; junction bases left unmatched: 11. CDR3 region: CASSRIWTRSSYNEQFF. The CDR3 DNA reads TGTGCCAGCAGTAGAATTTGGACTAGAAGCTCCTACAATGAGCAGTTCTTC.

The chain uses TRBV12-3 or TRBV12-4 and TRBJ1-3; D not resolved. Trimming shortened V by 8 bases and J by 0 bases, and 8 bases separated the two germline ends. There are 13 residues in the CDR3. Written as DNA, the CDR3 is TGTGCCAGCCGCCCTAGCTCTGGAAACACCATATATTTT. Translated: CASRPSSGNTIYF.

The CDR3 bases are TGTGCCAGCAGCTTAACTAGCGGGGGGGCCCTGGAGACCCAGTACTTC. Its protein is CASSLTSGGALETQYF. This chain uses TRBV7-8 with TRBJ2-5; TRBD2 matches at 13 bases. The CDR3 is made up of 16 amino acids. V shed 2 bases and J 5 bases; nucleotides not matched to a gene: 5. CDR1 SGHVS and CDR2 FQNEAQ come from the germline V gene.

The V call is TRBV6-4, the J call TRBJ2-5; TRBD1 aligns across 10 bases. In germline, CDR1 is MRHNA, CDR2 SNTAGT. The J segment lost 4 bases and the V segment lost 2 bases, leaving 13 bases of the junction unmatched. The length of the CDR3 is 18 residues. The CDR3 is CASSDQLLGQGLGETQYF. DNA of the CDR3: TGTGCCAGCAGTGACCAGCTACTGGGACAGGGGTTAGGAGAGACCCAGTACTTC.

The chain carries TRBV10-3 and TRBJ1-4, with D possibly matching TRBD1 (6 bases). V lost 3 bases to trimming and J lost 0 bases, with 11 bases between them. This CDR3 spans 16 amino acids. In germline, CDR1 is ENHRY, CDR2 SYGVKD. CDR3 bases: TGTGCCATCAGTGAAGAGGACAGAGCAACTAATGAAAAACTGTTTTTT. Encoded protein: CAISEEDRATNEKLFF.

V and J are TRBV11-2 and TRBJ2-1; D might be TRBD1 (6 bases). The CDR3 covers 16 residues. The V end was cut by 5 bases, the J end by 4 bases, with 18 bases between. Germline V CDR1 and CDR2: SGHAT, FQNNGV. Here the CDR3 DNA reads TGTGCCAGCAGCCCCCTCGGGACACCGCGGTACAATGAGCAGTTCTTC. Encoded protein: CASSPLGTPRYNEQFF.

The chain recombines TRBV5-4 with TRBJ2-5; 9 nucleotides match TRBD1. The CDR3 consists of 15 residues. J was trimmed by 5 bases and V by 4 bases; bases with no gene match: 9. In germline, CDR1 is SGHNT, CDR2 YYREEE (reference sequence). DNA of the CDR3: TGTGCCAGCAGCAGAGGGGACAGGGACTGGGAGACCCAGTACTTC. Translation gives CASSRGDRDWETQYF.

The CDR3 spells CASITGTAEETQYF. The DNA of the CDR3 is TGTGCCAGCATAACAGGGACAGCGGAAGAGACCCAGTACTTC. The chain carries TRBV6-5 and TRBJ2-5; 7 nucleotides match TRBD1. CDR3 length: 14 amino acids. From germline, CDR1 is MNHEY and CDR2 SVGAGI. Trimming took 7 bases from V and 3 from J; bases not matched to a gene: 8.

The chain uses TRBV5-6 and TRBJ2-7; 10 nucleotides line up with TRBD2. This CDR3 comprises 14 residues. The germline CDR1 and CDR2 sequences are SGHDT and YYEEEE. Trimming cost V 5 bases and J 7 bases; bases outside gene matches: 9. CDR3 bases: TGTGCCAGCAGACCTAGCGGGAGAGCCTCGGAGCAGTACTTC. Translated: CASRPSGRASEQYF.

The V and J genes are TRBV25-1 and TRBJ2-1, with 8 bases fitting TRBD1. Germline CDR1 is MGHDK and CDR2 is SYGVNS. V dropped 2 bases and J dropped 9; count of bases not matched to a gene: 3. The CDR3 contains 13 residues. The CDR3 region has the DNA TGTGCCAGCAGTGAACCAGGGGGCTTTGAGCAGTTCTTC. Its translation: CASSEPGGFEQFF.